This paragraph reports one TCR beta chain. Its antigen is still unknown. Base qualities are not at hand, and no much larger clone is one base apart. The sample originates from a study of blood T cell repertoires in COVID-19 (TCRdb year 2020). The study in broad terms: Collaborator samples came from the United States, Italy and Spain and covered acute and convalescent phases of COVID-19. The sample metadata nearly always contained a de-identified subject ID, COVID-19 status, age in years and sex. The repertoires were released in a freely available public database meant as a resource for research on the immune response to SARS-CoV-2. Subjects who had been exposed to COVID-19, were actively infected with it, or had recovered from it provided the deeply sampled blood TCRbeta repertoires that made up the dataset. The samples were drawn from the first 160 participants of the ongoing ImmuneRACE study and from about 1,200 subjects provided by 6 global collaborators. Where available, HLA class I and class II types were taken from metadata supplied by the sample provider and were not determined by assay-based typing. The material from the prospective study consisted of cDNA or gDNA derived from T cells, B-cell-depleted T cells, or PBMCs. Study-level results and caveats: Clinical and demographic metadata were provided uncurated, with the amount varying by source and participant.

Participants in the prospective study were enrolled through a virtual design, were aged roughly 18 to 100 years, and lived in about two dozen United States geographic areas. In the prospective study, participants were assigned to cohorts based on the clinical history participants reported in a screening survey and a study questionnaire. Recovered participants in ImmuneRACE Cohort 3 were defined by two consecutive negative NP/OP PCR tests, clearance by a healthcare professional, or resolution of symptoms. Mobile phlebotomists in the prospective study collected whole blood, serum and a nasopharyngeal or oropharyngeal swab from every participant. Prospective study participants could optionally give additional blood draws and questionnaires over an approximately 2-month period. Blood samples from the prospective study were shipped frozen or at room temperature prior to DNA extraction. TCRbeta CDR3 regions were amplified from genomic DNA using the immunoSEQ Assay, a bias-controlled multiplex PCR. Per the authors' processing: Within the assay, amplification of reference gene primers was used to estimate how many nucleated cells each sample contained. To quantify the absolute abundance of each unique TCRbeta CDR3 rearrangement, sequence reads were collapsed and filtered. For each sample, productive Simpson clonality was calculated as the square root of Simpson's diversity index over productive rearrangements. The immuneACCESS repertoire file appears here via TCRdb, limited to in-frame rearrangements. These files lack a portion of the clones; in checked studies, under half of the deficit traces to unresolved V genes, and the cause of the others is not known. V and J calls and clone size follow that table, whereas D and trimming were derived from the DNA. The sample table lists 300,000 to 450,000 clones, over 75% of them with a count of one. The ten most abundant clones make up approximately 1.2% of the sample.

Input material: PBMCs or T cells enriched from blood (not recorded which). The sequence came from a man aged 25 to 45 who had recovered from COVID-19.

The CDR3 corresponds to CASSRRFYEQYF. In nucleotides, the sequence is TGTGCCAGCAGCCGTCGTTTCTACGAGCAGTACTTC. Rearrangement joined TRBV3-1 (or the pseudogene TRBV3-2) to TRBJ2-7, with no confidently assigned D gene. Spanning cysteine to phenylalanine, the CDR3 consists of 12 amino acids. Solely the CDR3 DNA is kept, with 36 bases framed from the first base. CDR1 and CDR2, looked up from the germline V gene (reference sequence), are LGHDT and YNNKEL. V and J lose 4 bases and 3 bases, and a span of 7 bases separates them.